This T cell receptor beta chain derives from a study of T cells in women clearing cervical HPV infection. Study summary: Cases' blood sampling followed lesion detection by median around 150 days (90 to 200).

Measured with immunoSEQ multiplex PCR; TCRdb has only the in-frame clones, and not every one. The table for this sample gives 31,000 or so clones. This TCR was sampled from a woman between 18 and 69 years old with a cervical HPV16 infection that either progressed to CIN3+ or cleared (not recorded which). Sequenced: blood buffy coat.

CDR3 loop: CSARASGEKLFF. CDR3 DNA, as far as it was read: TGCAGTGCTAGAGCAAGCGGGGAAAAA. This chain joins TRBV20-1 and TRBJ1-4; D ambiguous. The CDR3 is cut off 3 residues early in the read; its end comes from the germline J gene. This CDR3 is 12 amino acids long. Between the trimmed V and J ends, which lost 1 base and 8 bases, there was a span of 8 bases. Per the germline V gene, CDR1 is DFQATT and CDR2 is SNEGSKA (reference sequence).